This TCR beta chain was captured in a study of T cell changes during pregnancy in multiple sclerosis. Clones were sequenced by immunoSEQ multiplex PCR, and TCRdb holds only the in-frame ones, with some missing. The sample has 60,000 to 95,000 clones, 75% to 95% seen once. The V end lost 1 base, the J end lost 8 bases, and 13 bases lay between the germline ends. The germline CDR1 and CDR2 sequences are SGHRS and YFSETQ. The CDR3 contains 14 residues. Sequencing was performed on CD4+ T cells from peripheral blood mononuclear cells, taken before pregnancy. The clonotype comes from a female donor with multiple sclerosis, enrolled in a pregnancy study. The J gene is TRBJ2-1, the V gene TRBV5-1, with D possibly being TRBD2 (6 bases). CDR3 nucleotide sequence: TGCGCCAGCAGCTTGTTAGTGGCTAGCGATGAGCAGTTCTTC. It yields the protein CASSLLVASDEQFF. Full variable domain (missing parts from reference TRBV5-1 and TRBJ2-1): KAGVTQTPRYLIKTRGQQVTLSCSPISGHRSVSWYQQTPGQGLQFLFEYFSETQRNKGNFPGRFSGRQFSNSRSEMNVSTLELGDSALYLCASSLLVASDEQFFGPGTRLTVL.